A selection of T cell receptor beta chains follows, all from one sample in a study of early T cells in non-severe SARS-CoV-2 infection. Each CDR3 protein gets one entry after TCRdb re-called the 5' RACE reads with MiXCR. This table holds roughly 80,000 distinct CDR3 sequences, 15% to 17% found once. What was sequenced was whole blood. The receptors were gathered from an adult who was a healthcare worker with PCR-confirmed SARS-CoV-2 infection or an uninfected control (not recorded which). Both conserved end residues are part of each CDR3. D genes are given only for firm matches. Rows may omit the clone size; those that give it use once, few, many or a size class.

v_call: TRBV10-3
clone_size: few
d_call: NA
j_call: TRBJ2-7
cdr3_aa: CAISEGASYEQYF
cdr3_nt: TGTGCCATCAGTGAGGGGGCCTCCTACGAGCAGTACTTC

v_call: TRBV12-3/TRBV12-4
clone_size: NA
d_call: TRBD1
j_call: TRBJ2-7
cdr3_aa: CASSFSDRPIYEQYF
cdr3_nt: TGTGCCAGCAGTTTTTCGGACAGGCCGATCTACGAGCAGTACTTC

v_call: TRBV12-3/TRBV12-4
clone_size: many
d_call: NA
j_call: TRBJ1-1
cdr3_aa: CASSLKGGNTEAFF
cdr3_nt: TGTGCCAGCAGTTTAAAGGGGGGGAACACTGAAGCTTTCTTT

v_call: TRBV29-1
clone_size: NA
d_call: TRBD2
j_call: TRBJ2-5
cdr3_aa: CSVAGGGSGETQYF
cdr3_nt: TGCAGCGTTGCGGGCGGGGGGTCCGGAGAGACCCAGTACTTC

v_call: TRBV4-1
clone_size: NA
d_call: NA
j_call: TRBJ1-2
cdr3_aa: CASSQITEANYGYTF
cdr3_nt: TGCGCCAGCAGCCAGATAACAGAAGCTAACTATGGCTACACCTTC

v_call: TRBV27
clone_size: NA
d_call: NA
j_call: TRBJ2-7
cdr3_aa: CASSLLIYEQYF
cdr3_nt: TGTGCCAGCAGTTTACTCATCTACGAGCAGTACTTC

v_call: TRBV19
clone_size: many
d_call: NA
j_call: TRBJ2-7
cdr3_aa: CASSTGLSYEQYF
cdr3_nt: TGTGCCAGTAGTACGGGCCTCTCCTACGAGCAGTACTTC

v_call: TRBV9
clone_size: NA
d_call: NA
j_call: TRBJ2-7
cdr3_aa: CASSVVPGDYEQYF
cdr3_nt: TGTGCCAGCAGCGTAGTCCCCGGAGACTACGAGCAGTACTTC

v_call: TRBV5-1
clone_size: many
d_call: TRBD2
j_call: TRBJ2-4
cdr3_aa: CASSDRLAGENIQYF
cdr3_nt: TGCGCCAGCAGCGACCGTCTAGCGGGGGAAAACATTCAGTACTTC

v_call: TRBV7-9
clone_size: NA
d_call: NA
j_call: TRBJ2-7
cdr3_aa: CASSDEGRTYEQYF
cdr3_nt: TGTGCCAGCAGCGATGAAGGGAGGACCTACGAGCAGTACTTC

v_call: TRBV24-1
clone_size: few
d_call: TRBD2
j_call: TRBJ2-1
cdr3_aa: CATSDFSRGGSLEQFF
cdr3_nt: TGTGCCACCAGTGACTTTTCCCGCGGGGGGTCCCTTGAGCAGTTCTTC

v_call: TRBV5-1
clone_size: NA
d_call: NA
j_call: TRBJ2-7
cdr3_aa: CASSYPTGRGFTMVQYF
cdr3_nt: TGCGCCAGCAGCTACCCGACGGGCCGGGGATTTACGATGGTGCAGTACTTC

v_call: TRBV3-1
clone_size: NA
d_call: NA
j_call: TRBJ1-2
cdr3_aa: CASSLLRGRGYTF
cdr3_nt: TGTGCCAGCAGCCTACTTAGGGGCCGGGGCTACACCTTC

v_call: TRBV5-6
clone_size: NA
d_call: NA
j_call: TRBJ1-5
cdr3_aa: CASSLGRQPQHF
cdr3_nt: TGTGCCAGCAGCTTAGGGAGACAGCCCCAGCATTTT

v_call: TRBV5-6
clone_size: few
d_call: TRBD2
j_call: TRBJ2-5
cdr3_aa: CASSFSGRRETQYF
cdr3_nt: TGTGCCAGCAGCTTTAGCGGGAGGAGAGAGACCCAGTACTTC

v_call: TRBV5-6
clone_size: many
d_call: TRBD2
j_call: TRBJ2-1
cdr3_aa: CASRLGLAGANFNEQFF
cdr3_nt: TGTGCCAGCAGGTTGGGACTAGCGGGCGCGAATTTTAATGAGCAGTTCTTC

v_call: TRBV7-2
clone_size: NA
d_call: NA
j_call: TRBJ2-7
cdr3_aa: CASSLAPDYEQYF
cdr3_nt: TGTGCCAGCAGCCTGGCCCCCGACTACGAGCAGTACTTC

v_call: TRBV29-1
clone_size: few
d_call: TRBD1
j_call: TRBJ2-7
cdr3_aa: CSVSGQAYGQYF
cdr3_nt: TGCAGCGTTAGCGGACAGGCCTACGGGCAGTACTTC

v_call: TRBV5-1
clone_size: NA
d_call: NA
j_call: TRBJ2-1
cdr3_aa: CASSLAPYNEQFF
cdr3_nt: TGCGCCAGCAGCTTGGCCCCCTACAATGAGCAGTTCTTC

v_call: TRBV27
clone_size: NA
d_call: NA
j_call: TRBJ1-3
cdr3_aa: CASRLTGLGAGGNTIYF
cdr3_nt: TGTGCCAGCCGCCTAACGGGGCTAGGGGCAGGCGGAAACACCATATATTTT

v_call: TRBV12-3/TRBV12-4
clone_size: NA
d_call: NA
j_call: TRBJ1-1
cdr3_aa: CASSWGGLNTEAFF
cdr3_nt: TGTGCCAGCAGTTGGGGAGGGCTGAACACTGAAGCTTTCTTT

v_call: TRBV29-1
clone_size: NA
d_call: NA
j_call: TRBJ2-3
cdr3_aa: CSVFGGPADTQYF
cdr3_nt: TGCAGCGTTTTCGGGGGGCCCGCAGATACGCAGTATTTT

v_call: TRBV28
clone_size: many
d_call: NA
j_call: TRBJ2-1
cdr3_aa: CASSKGRYNEQFF
cdr3_nt: TGTGCCAGCAGCAAGGGACGATACAATGAGCAGTTCTTC

v_call: TRBV19
clone_size: NA
d_call: NA
j_call: TRBJ2-7
cdr3_aa: CASSIDRTETTFHEQYF
cdr3_nt: TGTGCCAGTAGTATAGATAGAACTGAAACAACGTTCCACGAGCAGTACTTC

v_call: TRBV29-1
clone_size: NA
d_call: TRBD1
j_call: TRBJ1-1
cdr3_aa: CSVGTVSTEAFF
cdr3_nt: TGCAGCGTGGGGACAGTGAGCACTGAAGCTTTCTTT

v_call: TRBV29-1
clone_size: many
d_call: TRBD2
j_call: TRBJ2-5
cdr3_aa: CSVEDLGRTSGGQTQYF
cdr3_nt: TGCAGCGTTGAAGATCTGGGGAGAACTAGCGGGGGTCAGACCCAGTACTTC

v_call: TRBV11-3
clone_size: many
d_call: NA
j_call: TRBJ2-5
cdr3_aa: CASSSTETQYF
cdr3_nt: TGTGCCAGCAGCTCAACGGAGACCCAGTACTTC

v_call: TRBV19
clone_size: NA
d_call: TRBD2
j_call: TRBJ2-7
cdr3_aa: CASSIKAGGYAYEQYF
cdr3_nt: TGTGCCAGTAGTATCAAAGCGGGGGGCTATGCCTACGAGCAGTACTTC

v_call: TRBV29-1
clone_size: NA
d_call: TRBD2
j_call: TRBJ2-1
cdr3_aa: CSVETSGGSYNEQFF
cdr3_nt: TGCAGCGTTGAAACTAGCGGCGGCTCCTACAATGAGCAGTTCTTC

v_call: TRBV9
clone_size: few
d_call: TRBD1
j_call: TRBJ1-4
cdr3_aa: CASSVTGEEINEKLFF
cdr3_nt: TGTGCCAGCAGCGTCACAGGGGAGGAGATAAATGAAAAACTGTTTTTT